Listed below are T cell receptor beta chains from one sample, sequenced in a study of blood T cell repertoires in COVID-19. The repertoire was sequenced with immunoSEQ multiplex PCR; TCRdb's copy has only in-frame clones and lacks some. The sample shows 80,000 to 90,000 clones, approximately 86% of them seen only once. The sequenced sample was peripheral blood. Receptors originate from a man aged 35 to 55 with acute or convalescent COVID-19. Both conserved end residues are part of each CDR3. Each record gives: clone size, J gene, V gene, D gene, CDR3 protein, CDR3 DNA. A D gene is named only where the DNA matches it firmly. The size of a clone is reported for some rows only, either as once, few or many, or as a class for expanded clones.

abundance: -
j_gene: TRBJ2-1
v_gene: TRBV6-5
d_gene: TRBD2
CDR3aa: CASIRTSRGNEQFF
CDR3nt: TGTGCCAGCATTCGGACTAGCCGGGGGAATGAGCAGTTCTTC

abundance: -
j_gene: TRBJ1-5
v_gene: TRBV6-2/TRBV6-3
d_gene: TRBD1
CDR3aa: CASSTPGTGKGPGQPQHF
CDR3nt: TGTGCCAGCAGTACTCCCGGGACAGGGAAGGGACCCGGTCAGCCCCAGCATTTT

abundance: once
j_gene: TRBJ2-2
v_gene: TRBV6-5
d_gene: -
CDR3aa: CASSYSTRRGGELFF
CDR3nt: TGTGCCAGCAGTTACTCTACGCGGCGCGGCGGGGAGCTGTTTTTT

abundance: -
j_gene: TRBJ1-4
v_gene: TRBV30
d_gene: TRBD1
CDR3aa: CAWSVGGGGKKLFF
CDR3nt: TGTGCCTGGAGTGTAGGAGGGGGCGGAAAAAAACTGTTTTTT

abundance: -
j_gene: TRBJ1-1
v_gene: TRBV7-9
d_gene: TRBD1
CDR3aa: CASEGTVNTEAFF
CDR3nt: TGTGCCAGCGAGGGGACAGTGAACACTGAAGCTTTCTTT

abundance: -
j_gene: TRBJ2-7
v_gene: TRBV3-1/TRBV3-2
d_gene: -
CDR3aa: CASSQDGGTSYEQYF
CDR3nt: TGTGCCAGCAGCCAAGATGGCGGGACTTCCTACGAGCAGTACTTC

abundance: -
j_gene: TRBJ2-5
v_gene: TRBV11-3
d_gene: -
CDR3aa: CASSNDRKTQYF
CDR3nt: TGTGCCAGCAGCAACGACAGAAAGACCCAGTACTTC

abundance: -
j_gene: TRBJ2-1
v_gene: TRBV19
d_gene: TRBD1
CDR3aa: CASSMDRGSYNEQFF
CDR3nt: TGTGCCAGTAGTATGGACAGGGGATCCTACAATGAGCAGTTCTTC

abundance: -
j_gene: TRBJ1-3
v_gene: TRBV30
d_gene: -
CDR3aa: CAWRPGQPSGNTIYF
CDR3nt: TGTGCCTGGAGGCCCGGACAGCCCTCTGGAAACACCATATATTTT

abundance: -
j_gene: TRBJ1-1
v_gene: TRBV19
d_gene: -
CDR3aa: CASSIDARNTEAFF
CDR3nt: TGTGCCAGTAGTATAGATGCCAGGAACACTGAAGCTTTCTTT

abundance: -
j_gene: TRBJ2-1
v_gene: TRBV7-8
d_gene: -
CDR3aa: CASSVGGADNEQFF
CDR3nt: TGTGCCAGCAGCGTGGGGGGGGCCGACAATGAGCAGTTCTTC

abundance: -
j_gene: TRBJ1-1
v_gene: TRBV5-1
d_gene: -
CDR3aa: CASSSRGAGTEAFF
CDR3nt: TGCGCCAGCAGCTCCCGTGGGGCGGGAACTGAAGCTTTCTTT

abundance: -
j_gene: TRBJ2-2
v_gene: TRBV18
d_gene: TRBD1
CDR3aa: CASSPGQGIGELFF
CDR3nt: TGTGCCAGCTCACCGGGACAGGGGATCGGGGAGCTGTTTTTT

abundance: -
j_gene: TRBJ2-5
v_gene: TRBV4-2
d_gene: -
CDR3aa: CASSQADFQETQYF
CDR3nt: TGTGCCAGCAGCCAAGCGGACTTCCAAGAGACCCAGTACTTC

abundance: few
j_gene: TRBJ2-1
v_gene: TRBV11-3
d_gene: -
CDR3aa: CASSSGVATNEQFF
CDR3nt: TGTGCCAGCAGCTCAGGGGTCGCTACGAATGAGCAGTTCTTC

abundance: -
j_gene: TRBJ1-2
v_gene: TRBV19
d_gene: -
CDR3aa: CASSIDLGGYGYTF
CDR3nt: TGTGCCAGTAGTATAGACCTGGGGGGCTATGGCTACACCTTC

abundance: -
j_gene: TRBJ2-4
v_gene: TRBV27
d_gene: TRBD2
CDR3aa: CASRGLAYIQYF
CDR3nt: TGTGCCAGCAGGGGACTAGCTTACATTCAGTACTTC

abundance: -
j_gene: TRBJ1-2
v_gene: TRBV28
d_gene: TRBD1
CDR3aa: CASRMIGDRRNYGYTF
CDR3nt: TGTGCCAGCAGGATGATAGGGGACAGGCGAAACTATGGCTACACCTTC

abundance: once
j_gene: TRBJ2-1
v_gene: TRBV7-9
d_gene: -
CDR3aa: CASSGLSYNEQFF
CDR3nt: TGTGCCAGCAGCGGACTGAGCTACAATGAGCAGTTCTTC

abundance: -
j_gene: TRBJ1-5
v_gene: TRBV11-2
d_gene: -
CDR3aa: CASSLPGVGQPQHF
CDR3nt: TGTGCCAGCAGCTTACCAGGGGTTGGTCAGCCCCAGCATTTT

abundance: -
j_gene: TRBJ2-7
v_gene: TRBV5-5
d_gene: TRBD1
CDR3aa: CASSLNDRDIVESYEQYF
CDR3nt: TGTGCCAGCAGCTTGAATGACAGGGACATAGTGGAATCCTACGAGCAGTACTTC

abundance: -
j_gene: TRBJ2-1
v_gene: TRBV9
d_gene: -
CDR3aa: CASSDGTSYNEQFF
CDR3nt: TGTGCCAGCAGCGACGGGACATCCTACAATGAGCAGTTCTTC

abundance: -
j_gene: TRBJ2-7
v_gene: TRBV2
d_gene: TRBD1
CDR3aa: CASSEGLRTGISHEQYF
CDR3nt: TGTGCCAGCAGTGAAGGGTTGAGGACAGGGATTTCCCACGAGCAGTACTTC

abundance: -
j_gene: TRBJ2-1
v_gene: TRBV29-1
d_gene: TRBD1
CDR3aa: CSGWRPQGAGYNEQFF
CDR3nt: TGCAGCGGGTGGCGCCCTCAGGGGGCTGGGTACAATGAGCAGTTCTTC

abundance: -
j_gene: TRBJ1-2
v_gene: TRBV6-4
d_gene: -
CDR3aa: CASKATADNYGYTF
CDR3nt: TGTGCCAGCAAGGCGACAGCAGATAACTATGGCTACACCTTC

abundance: -
j_gene: TRBJ2-7
v_gene: TRBV7-2
d_gene: TRBD1
CDR3aa: CASSPRQGAYEQYF
CDR3nt: TGTGCCAGCAGCCCTCGACAGGGGGCCTACGAGCAGTACTTC

abundance: -
j_gene: TRBJ1-2
v_gene: TRBV27
d_gene: -
CDR3aa: CASSLSGGNYGYTF
CDR3nt: TGTGCCAGCAGTTTATCAGGGGGTAACTATGGCTACACCTTC

abundance: -
j_gene: TRBJ2-5
v_gene: TRBV7-2
d_gene: TRBD2
CDR3aa: CATKQRGKETQYF
CDR3nt: TGTGCCACAAAACAGCGGGGAAAAGAGACCCAGTACTTC

abundance: few
j_gene: TRBJ1-4
v_gene: TRBV7-2
d_gene: -
CDR3aa: CASSLWGVRSEKLFF
CDR3nt: TGTGCCAGCAGCTTATGGGGGGTGAGGTCTGAAAAACTGTTTTTT

abundance: -
j_gene: TRBJ2-7
v_gene: TRBV19
d_gene: TRBD1
CDR3aa: CASSMLGQSYYEQYF
CDR3nt: TGTGCCAGTAGTATGTTGGGACAGAGTTACTACGAGCAGTACTTC

abundance: -
j_gene: TRBJ2-4
v_gene: TRBV23-1
d_gene: -
CDR3aa: CASSQFGLGNIQYF
CDR3nt: TGCGCCAGCAGTCAATTCGGGTTGGGAAACATTCAGTACTTC

abundance: -
j_gene: TRBJ2-5
v_gene: TRBV19
d_gene: TRBD2
CDR3aa: CASSTGLAGPETQYF
CDR3nt: TGTGCCAGTAGCACGGGACTAGCGGGCCCCGAGACCCAGTACTTC

abundance: -
j_gene: TRBJ1-2
v_gene: TRBV5-1
d_gene: -
CDR3aa: CASSVGPSGGYTF
CDR3nt: TGCGCCAGCAGCGTAGGGCCTAGCGGGGGCTACACCTTC

abundance: -
j_gene: TRBJ1-6
v_gene: TRBV14
d_gene: -
CDR3aa: CASSRSGHSPLHF
CDR3nt: TGTGCCAGCAGCCGGTCTGGGCATTCACCCCTCCACTTT

abundance: -
j_gene: TRBJ1-4
v_gene: TRBV30
d_gene: TRBD1
CDR3aa: CAWSEQGFYEKLFF
CDR3nt: TGTGCCTGGAGTGAACAGGGGTTTTATGAAAAACTGTTTTTT

abundance: once
j_gene: TRBJ2-3
v_gene: TRBV6-4
d_gene: -
CDR3aa: CASSEQRTATDTQYF
CDR3nt: TGTGCCAGCAGTGAACAACGGACAGCCACAGATACGCAGTATTTT

abundance: -
j_gene: TRBJ1-1
v_gene: TRBV19
d_gene: -
CDR3aa: CASSLLGRNTEAFF
CDR3nt: TGTGCCAGTAGTCTCCTGGGGCGGAACACTGAAGCTTTCTTT

abundance: -
j_gene: TRBJ2-7
v_gene: TRBV12-5
d_gene: TRBD2
CDR3aa: CASGPQGGVDEQYF
CDR3nt: TGTGCTAGTGGCCCGCAGGGAGGGGTGGACGAGCAGTACTTC

abundance: few
j_gene: TRBJ1-4
v_gene: TRBV7-2
d_gene: -
CDR3aa: CASSLWGRGEKLFF
CDR3nt: TGTGCCAGCAGCTTATGGGGGCGCGGGGAAAAACTGTTTTTT

abundance: -
j_gene: TRBJ2-1
v_gene: TRBV6-6
d_gene: TRBD2
CDR3aa: CASSYTSGRNEQFF
CDR3nt: TGTGCCAGCAGCTACACTAGCGGAAGGAATGAGCAGTTCTTC

abundance: -
j_gene: TRBJ2-1
v_gene: TRBV7-6
d_gene: TRBD2
CDR3aa: CASSLVTSGGARSNEQFF
CDR3nt: TGTGCCAGCAGCTTAGTGACTAGCGGGGGGGCACGTTCAAATGAGCAGTTCTTC

abundance: -
j_gene: TRBJ1-6
v_gene: TRBV7-8
d_gene: TRBD1
CDR3aa: CASSLATGTGNSPLHF
CDR3nt: TGTGCCAGCAGCTTAGCTACCGGGACAGGGAATTCACCCCTCCACTTT

abundance: -
j_gene: TRBJ2-3
v_gene: TRBV2
d_gene: -
CDR3aa: CASSVGRVETQYF
CDR3nt: TGTGCCAGCAGTGTAGGCAGGGTCGAAACGCAGTATTTT

abundance: -
j_gene: TRBJ2-1
v_gene: TRBV12-3/TRBV12-4
d_gene: -
CDR3aa: CASSPGGPEQFF
CDR3nt: TGTGCCAGCAGCCCCGGTGGGCCTGAGCAGTTCTTC

abundance: -
j_gene: TRBJ1-5
v_gene: TRBV5-1
d_gene: TRBD1
CDR3aa: CASSLDETGGRQPQHF
CDR3nt: TGCGCCAGCAGCTTGGACGAGACAGGGGGCCGTCAGCCCCAGCATTTT

abundance: -
j_gene: TRBJ2-1
v_gene: TRBV5-1
d_gene: -
CDR3aa: CASSLPGGDYNEQFF
CDR3nt: TGCGCCAGCAGCTTGCCTGGCGGGGACTACAATGAGCAGTTCTTC

abundance: -
j_gene: TRBJ2-7
v_gene: TRBV6-2/TRBV6-3
d_gene: TRBD2
CDR3aa: CASSYRGEEQYF
CDR3nt: TGTGCCAGCAGTTACCGGGGGGAGGAGCAGTACTTC

abundance: -
j_gene: TRBJ1-1
v_gene: TRBV18
d_gene: TRBD1
CDR3aa: CASSPQGRGDMNTEAFF
CDR3nt: TGTGCCAGCTCACCACAGGGCAGGGGGGACATGAACACTGAAGCTTTCTTT

abundance: -
j_gene: TRBJ1-2
v_gene: TRBV5-5
d_gene: TRBD1
CDR3aa: CASSLWDSAYGYTF
CDR3nt: TGTGCCAGCAGCTTATGGGACAGTGCCTATGGCTACACCTTC

abundance: -
j_gene: TRBJ1-2
v_gene: TRBV5-6
d_gene: TRBD1
CDR3aa: CASRFGTGHGYTF
CDR3nt: TGTGCCAGCAGGTTCGGGACAGGGCATGGCTACACCTTC

abundance: -
j_gene: TRBJ1-6
v_gene: TRBV2
d_gene: TRBD1
CDR3aa: CASSERMTGFDSPLHF
CDR3nt: TGTGCCAGCAGTGAAAGGATGACAGGGTTTGATTCACCCCTCCACTTT

abundance: -
j_gene: TRBJ1-4
v_gene: TRBV19
d_gene: -
CDR3aa: CASSSPGSTNEKLFF
CDR3nt: TGTGCCAGTAGTTCCCCAGGGTCAACTAATGAAAAACTGTTTTTT